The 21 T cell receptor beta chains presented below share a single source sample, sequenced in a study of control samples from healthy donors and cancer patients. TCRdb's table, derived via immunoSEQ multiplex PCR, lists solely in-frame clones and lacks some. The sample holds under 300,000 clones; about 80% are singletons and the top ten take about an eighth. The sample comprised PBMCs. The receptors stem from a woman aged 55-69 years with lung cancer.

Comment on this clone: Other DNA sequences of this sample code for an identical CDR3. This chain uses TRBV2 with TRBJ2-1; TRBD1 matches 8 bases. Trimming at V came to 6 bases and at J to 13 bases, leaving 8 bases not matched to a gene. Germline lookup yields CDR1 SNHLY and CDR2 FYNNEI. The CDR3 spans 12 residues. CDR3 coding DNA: TGTGCCAGCAGGACGACAGGGGTTGAACAGTTCTTC. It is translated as CASRTTGVEQFF.

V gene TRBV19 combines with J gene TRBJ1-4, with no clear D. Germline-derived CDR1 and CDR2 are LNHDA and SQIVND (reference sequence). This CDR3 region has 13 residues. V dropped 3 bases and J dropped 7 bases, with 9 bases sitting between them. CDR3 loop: CASSISYTEKLFF. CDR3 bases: TGTGCCAGTAGTATCAGTTATACTGAAAAACTGTTTTTT.

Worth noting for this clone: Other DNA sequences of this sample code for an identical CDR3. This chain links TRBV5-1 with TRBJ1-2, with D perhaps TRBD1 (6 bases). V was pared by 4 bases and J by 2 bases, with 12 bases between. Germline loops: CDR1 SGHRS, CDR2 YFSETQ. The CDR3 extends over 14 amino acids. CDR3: CASSLDGQNYGYTF. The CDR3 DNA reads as TGCGCCAGCAGCCTGGATGGACAGAACTATGGCTACACCTTC.

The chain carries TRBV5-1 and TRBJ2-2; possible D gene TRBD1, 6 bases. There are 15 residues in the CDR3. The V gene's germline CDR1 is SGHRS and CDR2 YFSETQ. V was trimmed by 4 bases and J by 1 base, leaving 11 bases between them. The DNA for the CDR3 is TGCGCCAGCAGCGAAGCAGGGGTGAACACCGGGGAGCTGTTTTTT. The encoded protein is CASSEAGVNTGELFF.

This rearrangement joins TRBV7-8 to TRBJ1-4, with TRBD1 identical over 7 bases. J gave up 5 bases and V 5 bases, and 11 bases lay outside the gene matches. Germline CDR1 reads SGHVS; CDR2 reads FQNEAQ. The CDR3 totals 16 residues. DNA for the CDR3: TGTGCCAGCAGCCCCCAGTCGGGACAGATAAATGAAAAACTGTTTTTT. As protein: CASSPQSGQINEKLFF.

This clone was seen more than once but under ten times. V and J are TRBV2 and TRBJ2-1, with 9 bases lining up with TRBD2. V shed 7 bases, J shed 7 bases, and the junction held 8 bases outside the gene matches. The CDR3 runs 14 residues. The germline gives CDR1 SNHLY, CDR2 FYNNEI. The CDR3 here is CASMVAGAGNEQFF. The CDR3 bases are TGTGCCAGCATGGTAGCGGGGGCTGGGAATGAGCAGTTCTTC.

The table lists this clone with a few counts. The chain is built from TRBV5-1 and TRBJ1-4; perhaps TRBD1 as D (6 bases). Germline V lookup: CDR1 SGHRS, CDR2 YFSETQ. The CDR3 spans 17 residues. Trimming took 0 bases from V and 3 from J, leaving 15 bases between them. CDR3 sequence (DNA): TGCGCCAGCAGCTTGGAGGCAGTCGGACAGCCTAATGAAAAACTGTTTTTT. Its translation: CASSLEAVGQPNEKLFF.

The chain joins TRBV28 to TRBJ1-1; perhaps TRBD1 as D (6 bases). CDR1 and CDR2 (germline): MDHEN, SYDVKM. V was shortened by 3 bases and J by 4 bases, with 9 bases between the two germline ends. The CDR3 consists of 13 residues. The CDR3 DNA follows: TGTGCCAGCAGTTTGCAGGGGTCCACTGAAGCTTTCTTT. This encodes CASSLQGSTEAFF. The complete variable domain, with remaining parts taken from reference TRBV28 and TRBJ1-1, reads DVKVTQSSRYLVKRTGEKVFLECVQDMDHENMFWYRQDPGLGLRLIYFSYDVKMKEKGDIPEGYSVSREKKERFSLILESASTNQTSMYLCASSLQGSTEAFFGQGTRLTVV.

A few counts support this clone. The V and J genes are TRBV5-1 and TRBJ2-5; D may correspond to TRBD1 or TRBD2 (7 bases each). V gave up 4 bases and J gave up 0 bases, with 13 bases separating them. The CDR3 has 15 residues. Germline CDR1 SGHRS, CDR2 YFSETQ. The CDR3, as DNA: TGCGCCAGCAGCCTCCAGGGGGGGTACCAAGAGACCCAGTACTTC. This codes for CASSLQGGYQETQYF.

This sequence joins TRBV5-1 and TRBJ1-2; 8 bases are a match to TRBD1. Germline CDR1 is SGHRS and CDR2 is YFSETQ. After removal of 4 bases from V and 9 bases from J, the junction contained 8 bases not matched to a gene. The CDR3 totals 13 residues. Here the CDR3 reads CASSGQGGTRYTF. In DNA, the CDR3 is TGCGCCAGCAGCGGACAGGGTGGTACCCGCTACACCTTC.

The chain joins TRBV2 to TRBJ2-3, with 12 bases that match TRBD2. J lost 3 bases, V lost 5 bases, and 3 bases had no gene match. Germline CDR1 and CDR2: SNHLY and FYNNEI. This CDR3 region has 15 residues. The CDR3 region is CASSLLAGGTDTQYF. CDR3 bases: TGTGCCAGCAGTTTACTAGCGGGGGGTACAGATACGCAGTATTTT.

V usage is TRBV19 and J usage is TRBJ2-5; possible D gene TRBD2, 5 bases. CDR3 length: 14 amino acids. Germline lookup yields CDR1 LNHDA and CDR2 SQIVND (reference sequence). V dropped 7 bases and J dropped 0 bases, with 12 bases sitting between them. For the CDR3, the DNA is TGTGCCAGTAAGGAGCGCGGGTACCAAGAGACCCAGTACTTC. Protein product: CASKERGYQETQYF. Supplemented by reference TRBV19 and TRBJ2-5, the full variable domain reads DGGITQSPKYLFRKEGQNVTLSCEQNLNHDAMYWYRQDPGQGLRLIYYSQIVNDFQKGDIAEGYSVSREKKESFPLTVTSAQKNPTAFYLCASKERGYQETQYFGPGTRLLVL.

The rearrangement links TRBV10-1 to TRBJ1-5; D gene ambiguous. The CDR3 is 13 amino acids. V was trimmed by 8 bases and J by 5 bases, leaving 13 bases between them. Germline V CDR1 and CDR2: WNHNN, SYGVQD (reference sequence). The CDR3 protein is CASSPRADQPQHF. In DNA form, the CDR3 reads TGCGCCAGCTCGCCGCGGGCGGATCAGCCCCAGCATTTT.

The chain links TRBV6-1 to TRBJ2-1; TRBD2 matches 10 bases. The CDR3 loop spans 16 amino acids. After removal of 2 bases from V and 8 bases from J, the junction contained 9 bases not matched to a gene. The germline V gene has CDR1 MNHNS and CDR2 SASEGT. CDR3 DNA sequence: TGTGCCAGCAGTGAACCTCAGCGGGGGGGCCGGGATGAGCAGTTCTTC. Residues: CASSEPQRGGRDEQFF.

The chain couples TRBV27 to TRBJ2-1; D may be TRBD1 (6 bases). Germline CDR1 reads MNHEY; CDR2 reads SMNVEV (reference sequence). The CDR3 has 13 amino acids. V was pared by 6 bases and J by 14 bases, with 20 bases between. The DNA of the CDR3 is TGTGCCAGCAGCTCCTCGCCAGGGGCAGGCGAGTTCTTC. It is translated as CASSSSPGAGEFF.

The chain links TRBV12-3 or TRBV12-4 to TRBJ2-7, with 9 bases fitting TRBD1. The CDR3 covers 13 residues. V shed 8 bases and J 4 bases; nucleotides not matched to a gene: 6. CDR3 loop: CASGDRVSYEQYF. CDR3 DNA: TGTGCCAGCGGGGACAGGGTTTCTTACGAGCAGTACTTC.

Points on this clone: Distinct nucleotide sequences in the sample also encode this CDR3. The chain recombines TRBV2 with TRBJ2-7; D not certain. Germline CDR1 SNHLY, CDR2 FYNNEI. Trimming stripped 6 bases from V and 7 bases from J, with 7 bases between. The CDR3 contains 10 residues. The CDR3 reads CASSVGEQYF. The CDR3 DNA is TGTGCCAGCAGCGTTGGGGAGCAGTACTTC.

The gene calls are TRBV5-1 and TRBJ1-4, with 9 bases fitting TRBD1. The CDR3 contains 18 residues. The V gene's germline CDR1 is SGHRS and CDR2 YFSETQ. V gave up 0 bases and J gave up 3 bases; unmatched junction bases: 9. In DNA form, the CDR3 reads TGCGCCAGCAGCTTGGAGTTTACAGGGGGCCTATCTAATGAAAAACTGTTTTTT. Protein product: CASSLEFTGGLSNEKLFF.

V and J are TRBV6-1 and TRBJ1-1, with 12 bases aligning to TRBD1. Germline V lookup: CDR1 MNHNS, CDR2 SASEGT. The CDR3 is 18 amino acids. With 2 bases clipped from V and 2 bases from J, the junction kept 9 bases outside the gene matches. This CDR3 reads CASSEFGGQGARNTEAFF. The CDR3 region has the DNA TGTGCCAGCAGTGAATTCGGGGGACAGGGGGCGCGAAACACTGAAGCTTTCTTT.

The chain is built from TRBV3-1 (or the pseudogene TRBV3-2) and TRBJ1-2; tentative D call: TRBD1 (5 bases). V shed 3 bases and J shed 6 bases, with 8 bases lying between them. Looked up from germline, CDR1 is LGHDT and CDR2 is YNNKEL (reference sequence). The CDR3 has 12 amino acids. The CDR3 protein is CASSHRGDGYTF. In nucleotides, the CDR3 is TGTGCCAGCAGCCATCGAGGGGATGGCTACACCTTC.

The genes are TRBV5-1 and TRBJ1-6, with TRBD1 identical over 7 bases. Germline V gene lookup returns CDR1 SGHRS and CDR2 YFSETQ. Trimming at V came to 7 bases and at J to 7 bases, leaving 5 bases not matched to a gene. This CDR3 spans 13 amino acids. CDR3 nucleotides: TGCGCCAGCCGGGACAGCCTAAATTCACCCCTCCACTTT. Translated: CASRDSLNSPLHF.